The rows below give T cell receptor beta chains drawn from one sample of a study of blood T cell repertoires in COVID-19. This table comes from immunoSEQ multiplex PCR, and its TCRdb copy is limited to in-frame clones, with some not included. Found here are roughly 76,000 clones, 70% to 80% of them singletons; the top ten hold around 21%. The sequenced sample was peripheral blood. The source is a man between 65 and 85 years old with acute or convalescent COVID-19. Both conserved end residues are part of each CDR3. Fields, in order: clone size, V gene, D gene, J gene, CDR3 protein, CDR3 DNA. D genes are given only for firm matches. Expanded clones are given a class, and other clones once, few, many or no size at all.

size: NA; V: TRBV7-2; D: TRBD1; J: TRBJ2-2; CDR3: CASSLVPDRVNTGELFF; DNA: TGTGCCAGCAGCTTAGTACCGGACAGGGTGAACACCGGGGAGCTGTTTTTT
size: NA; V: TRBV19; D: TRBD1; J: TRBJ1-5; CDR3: CASSLDRGTNQPQHF; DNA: TGTGCCAGTAGTTTGGACAGGGGAACGAATCAGCCCCAGCATTTT
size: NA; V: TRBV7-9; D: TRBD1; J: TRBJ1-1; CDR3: CASSLDPPRDRDEAFF; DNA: TGTGCCAGCAGCTTAGACCCACCGCGGGACAGGGACGAAGCTTTCTTT
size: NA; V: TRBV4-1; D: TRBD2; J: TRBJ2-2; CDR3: CASSQESTSGAFNTGELFF; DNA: TGCGCCAGCAGCCAAGAATCGACTAGCGGGGCCTTTAACACCGGGGAGCTGTTTTTT
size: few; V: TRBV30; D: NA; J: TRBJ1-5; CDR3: CAWSVTGFSNQPQHF; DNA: TGTGCCTGGAGTGTAACGGGGTTTAGCAATCAGCCCCAGCATTTT
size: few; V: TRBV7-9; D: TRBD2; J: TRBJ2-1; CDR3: CASSLGGLAGGNEQFF; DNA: TGTGCCAGCAGCTTAGGCGGACTAGCGGGAGGCAATGAGCAGTTCTTC
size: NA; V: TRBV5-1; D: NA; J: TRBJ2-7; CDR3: CASSLQGGSYEQYF; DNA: TGCGCCAGCAGCTTACAGGGTGGAAGTTACGAGCAGTACTTC
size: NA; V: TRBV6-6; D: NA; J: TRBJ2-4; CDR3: CASSPLGLSQNIQYF; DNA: TGTGCCAGCAGTCCCCTGGGACTCTCCCAAAACATTCAGTACTTC
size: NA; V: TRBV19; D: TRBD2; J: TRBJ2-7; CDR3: CASSPRTSGSSYEQYF; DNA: TGTGCCAGTAGTCCCCGGACTAGCGGGAGCTCCTACGAGCAGTACTTC
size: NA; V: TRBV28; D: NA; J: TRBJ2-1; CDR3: CASSLISGGSYNEQFF; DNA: TGTGCCAGCAGTTTAATAAGCGGTGGCTCCTACAATGAGCAGTTCTTC
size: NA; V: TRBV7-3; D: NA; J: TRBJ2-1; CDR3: CASSLEGRGRASGKLSNEQFF; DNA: TGTGCCAGCAGCTTAGAGGGCAGGGGGCGGGCTAGCGGGAAACTTTCCAATGAGCAGTTCTTC
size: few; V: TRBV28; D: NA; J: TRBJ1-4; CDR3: CASSPSGGGIEKLFF; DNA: TGTGCCAGCAGTCCCTCCGGGGGAGGAATTGAAAAACTGTTTTTT
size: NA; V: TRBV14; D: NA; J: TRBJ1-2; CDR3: CASSPRTSDGYTF; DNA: TGTGCCAGCAGCCCTAGGACATCGGATGGCTACACCTTC
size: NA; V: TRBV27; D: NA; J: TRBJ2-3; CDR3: CASRPRTDTQYF; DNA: TGTGCCAGCAGGCCCCGGACAGATACGCAGTATTTT
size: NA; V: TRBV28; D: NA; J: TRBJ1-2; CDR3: CASTLKYLYGYTF; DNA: TGTGCCAGCACCCTTAAATATCTGTATGGCTACACCTTC
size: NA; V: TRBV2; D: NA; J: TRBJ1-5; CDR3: CASSEEAGPQPQHF; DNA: TGTGCCAGCAGTGAAGAGGCAGGGCCTCAGCCCCAGCATTTT
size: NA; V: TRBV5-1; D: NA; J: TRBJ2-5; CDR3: CASSLSGYWETQYF; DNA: TGCGCCAGCAGCTTGTCGGGGTATTGGGAGACCCAGTACTTC
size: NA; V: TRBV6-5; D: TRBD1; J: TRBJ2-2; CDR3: CASSQGASTGELFF; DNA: TGTGCCAGCAGTCAGGGGGCTTCCACCGGGGAGCTGTTTTTT
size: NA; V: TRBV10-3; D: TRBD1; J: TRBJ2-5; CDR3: CAVRARTGPKETQYF; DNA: TGTGCCGTCAGGGCCCGGACAGGCCCAAAAGAGACCCAGTACTTC
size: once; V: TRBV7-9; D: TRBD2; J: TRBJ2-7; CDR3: CASSLDGLAGLEQYF; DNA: TGTGCCAGCAGCTTAGACGGACTAGCGGGCCTCGAGCAGTACTTC
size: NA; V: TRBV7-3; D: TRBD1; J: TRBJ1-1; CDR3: CASSLGQLMNTEAFF; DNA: TGTGCCAGCAGCTTGGGACAGCTGATGAACACTGAAGCTTTCTTT
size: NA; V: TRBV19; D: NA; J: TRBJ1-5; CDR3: CASSIDMRSNQPQHF; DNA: TGTGCCAGTAGTATAGATATGAGGAGCAATCAGCCCCAGCATTTT
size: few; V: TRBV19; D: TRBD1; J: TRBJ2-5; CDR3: CASRGQGSSETQYF; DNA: TGTGCCAGTAGGGGACAGGGGAGCTCGGAGACCCAGTACTTC
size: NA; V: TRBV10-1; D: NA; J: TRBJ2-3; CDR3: CASSENSPTDTQYF; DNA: TGCGCCAGCAGTGAGAACAGTCCGACAGATACGCAGTATTTT
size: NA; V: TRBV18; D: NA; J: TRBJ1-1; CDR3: CASSPTDRYTEAFF; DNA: TGTGCCAGCTCACCAACCGACAGGTACACTGAAGCTTTCTTT
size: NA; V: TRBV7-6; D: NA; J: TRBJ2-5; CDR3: CASSLAGGTETQYF; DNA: TGTGCCAGCAGCTTAGCGGGCGGGACCGAGACCCAGTACTTC
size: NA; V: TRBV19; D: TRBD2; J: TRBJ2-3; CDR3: CASSIGLWTSGRADGDTQYF; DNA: TGTGCCAGTAGTATAGGCCTATGGACTAGCGGGAGGGCCGATGGAGATACGCAGTATTTT
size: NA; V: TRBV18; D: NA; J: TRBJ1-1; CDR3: CASSPIGGSQPTEAFF; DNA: TGTGCCAGCTCACCGATAGGGGGTAGTCAGCCCACTGAAGCTTTCTTT
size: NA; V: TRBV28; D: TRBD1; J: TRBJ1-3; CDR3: CASSLRQGSGGNTIYF; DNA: TGTGCCAGCAGTTTACGACAGGGTTCGGGGGGAAACACCATATATTTT
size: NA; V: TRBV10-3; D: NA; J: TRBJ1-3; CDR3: CAISDPLQGDPGNTIYF; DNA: TGTGCCATCAGTGATCCTTTACAGGGTGACCCTGGAAACACCATATATTTT
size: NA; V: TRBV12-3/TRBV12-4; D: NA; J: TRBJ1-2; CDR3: CASSLEEYGYTF; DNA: TGTGCCAGCAGTTTAGAGGAGTATGGCTACACCTTC
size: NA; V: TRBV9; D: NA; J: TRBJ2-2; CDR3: CASSALAVTGELFF; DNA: TGTGCCAGCAGCGCCTTAGCGGTCACCGGGGAGCTGTTTTTT
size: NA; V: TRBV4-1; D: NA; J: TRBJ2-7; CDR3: CASSQRLDPGHLYEQYF; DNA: TGCGCCAGCAGCCAACGCCTCGACCCGGGACATCTCTACGAGCAGTACTTC